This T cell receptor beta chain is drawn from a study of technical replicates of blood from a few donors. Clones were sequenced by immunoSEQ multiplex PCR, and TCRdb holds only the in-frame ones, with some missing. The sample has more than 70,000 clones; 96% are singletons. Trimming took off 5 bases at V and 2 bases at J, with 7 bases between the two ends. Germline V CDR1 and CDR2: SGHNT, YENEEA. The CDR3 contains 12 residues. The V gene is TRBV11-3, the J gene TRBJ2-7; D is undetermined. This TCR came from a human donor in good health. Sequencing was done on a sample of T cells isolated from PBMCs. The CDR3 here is CASSRQTYEQYF. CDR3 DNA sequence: TGTGCCAGCAGCCGACAAACCTACGAGCAGTACTTC. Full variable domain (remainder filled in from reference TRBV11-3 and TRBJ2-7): EAGVVQSPRYKIIEKKQPVAFWCNPISGHNTLYWYLQNLGQGPELLIRYENEEAVDDSQLPKDRFSAERLKGVDSTLKIQPAELGDSAVYLCASSRQTYEQYFGPGTRLTVT.